This T cell receptor beta chain was identified in a study of blood T cell repertoires in COVID-19. Study-wide context: Some COVID-19 samples were acute and others convalescent; all came from the United States, Italy and Spain. PBMCs, B-cell-depleted T cells, or T cells provided the cDNA or gDNA that made up the material.

Repertoires were generated with immunoSEQ multiplex PCR, while TCRdb's copy carries only in-frame clones and drops some. This sample has roughly 230,000 clones, with 65% to 85% found just once. This CDR3 is built from 15 residues. From germline, CDR1 is MNHEY and CDR2 SVGAGI. Trimming cost V 5 bases and J 4 bases; bases outside gene matches: 9. This chain joins TRBV6-5 and TRBJ1-1; 8 bases are a match to TRBD1. Sequencing used peripheral blood. The TCR comes from a man aged 40-49 years with active or convalescent COVID-19. The CDR3 sequence is CASSKLQGGTTEAFF. CDR3 DNA sequence: TGTGCCAGCAGTAAATTACAGGGGGGAACCACTGAAGCTTTCTTT.